Sequencing of this TCR beta chain was carried out in a study of long-term antiretroviral therapy in people with HIV (dated by TCRdb to between 2022 and 2023). Some background on the complete study: The earliest samples were collected approximately a decade before the 2015 WHO recommendation for immediate ART, a period when ART was typically delayed until CD4 counts fell. A retrospective serial study tested whether changes in peripheral blood TRB repertoire composition and diversity were associated with ART initiation and durable HIV suppression. The cohort contributed 150 to 200 cryopreserved PBMC samples from a few dozen adults with confirmed HIV infection, collected serially over a mean of approximately six years (range 1-12). Of the roughly 32 participants with HIV, some 12 were female. No cross-contamination during QIAcube processing was seen in test extractions of a monoclonal T-cell line run alongside roughly 35 polyclonal samples.

V lost 0 bases and J lost 9 bases; the stretch between them is 7 bases long. Looking up the germline V gene yields CDR1 SGHDT and CDR2 YYEEEE. From cysteine to phenylalanine, the CDR3 is 13 amino acids long. This entry keeps only the CDR3 DNA: 39 bases, framed from base 1. Participants were included only if at least one PBMC sample before ART initiation and at least two post-ART samples were available. All participants with HIV were treated in the United States of America. Before DNA extraction, cryopreserved samples of about 0.95-10 million PBMC were thawed and then washed. At the time of the earliest PBMC sample for each participant with HIV, ages ranged from roughly 23 to 60 years. PBMC samples were contributed by each participant from 1-4 timepoints before ART initiation and 2-8 timepoints after ART initiation, with a median of 7 samples. Serial HIV viral load, CD4+ T-cell count, ART history and demographic data were obtained for every participant. Using a Qiagen kit on a QIAcube, genomic DNA was extracted from unsorted PBMC, with samples processed in batches of 12.

As concerns this clone: What antigen it recognizes has not been identified. Per-nucleotide qualities are absent, and no much larger clonotype sits a single base away.

The immunoSEQ hsTCRB v3.0 assay was used at survey level resolution to sequence the TRB variable region. The target sequencing depth for TRB was about 40,000-50,000 T-cell genomes per sample. TRB libraries were pooled and sequenced on an Illumina MiSeq using a v3 150-cycle kit. From the authors' description of their analysis: Repertoire analysis was run in R within a reproducible Nextflow workflow that covered QC, data transformation and analysis. LymphoSeq2, an R package for exploring AIRR-Seq data, was used to implement the custom analyses. Several samples that yielded fewer than 5000 total TRB sequences were excluded, so that under 200 HIV repertoires were analyzed. Among the 180 to 200 HIV repertoires that were kept, roughly 58 were collected before ART initiation and under 150 were collected after ART initiation. Each repertoire was downsampled to 5000 TRB nucleotide sequences, and summary statistics were averaged across 100 downsampling iterations. Only TRB sequences with CDR3 regions of at least seven amino acids were retained for analysis. A Shannon entropy-derived clonality score and the Gini coefficient were used to measure diversity. Repertoire networks linked the top 5000 CDR3 amino acid sequences whenever two sequences differed by an edit distance of one. GLIPH2 predicted antigen specificity groups and MHC restriction for TRB CDR3 amino acid sequences. Known CMV, EBV, HIV or tissue antigen associations were flagged by matching CDR3 amino acid sequences against VDJdb and McPAS-TCR. Pre-ART, post-ART and control groups were compared with Wilcoxon signed-rank tests and Holm-Bonferroni correction. TCRdb re-hosts the immuneACCESS table, in-frame sequences only. Its copies lack some clones; in the studies checked, an unresolved V gene accounts for under half of them, and the cause for the rest is not known. V and J calls and clone size are given by that table; D and trimming were obtained from the DNA. The sample yields some 25,000 clones; about four fifths were counted once. About 6% of the sample rests with the top ten.

Beyond this particular receptor, the publication reports: Because pre-ART samples had limited cell numbers, profiling was done on unsorted PBMC rather than on sorted CD4+ and CD8+ T cells. No data were available on ART adherence, viral resistance or therapy changes, limiting inferences about post-ART repertoire changes. The samples span the years 2004 to 2017, and the ART regimens used at that time may not be as effective as current regimens. Expanded TRB clones identified before ART initiation dominated the repertoire across all time points, though the dominance fluctuated and decreased in many PLHIV after ART. Because PBMC availability was limited, only the TCR beta chain was sequenced, with no alpha chain pairing. Starting ART was linked to a significant rise in TRB diversity, yet even after long-term ART the diversity remained significantly lower than in transplant donor controls. HIV repertoires had narrower CDR3 length ranges than controls, and the network structure suggested an antigen-experienced repertoire that shifted only slightly toward naive after ART.

The V and J segments used are TRBV5-6 and TRBJ1-6; the D gene lacks a confident call. The TCR comes from a man aged 25 to 40 with HIV. The input for sequencing was unsorted PBMCs, taken 0.7 years before starting antiretroviral therapy. The CDR3 protein: CASSLVSSSPLHF. At the DNA level, the sequence is TGTGCCAGCAGCTTGGTATCGAGTTCACCCCTCCACTTT.